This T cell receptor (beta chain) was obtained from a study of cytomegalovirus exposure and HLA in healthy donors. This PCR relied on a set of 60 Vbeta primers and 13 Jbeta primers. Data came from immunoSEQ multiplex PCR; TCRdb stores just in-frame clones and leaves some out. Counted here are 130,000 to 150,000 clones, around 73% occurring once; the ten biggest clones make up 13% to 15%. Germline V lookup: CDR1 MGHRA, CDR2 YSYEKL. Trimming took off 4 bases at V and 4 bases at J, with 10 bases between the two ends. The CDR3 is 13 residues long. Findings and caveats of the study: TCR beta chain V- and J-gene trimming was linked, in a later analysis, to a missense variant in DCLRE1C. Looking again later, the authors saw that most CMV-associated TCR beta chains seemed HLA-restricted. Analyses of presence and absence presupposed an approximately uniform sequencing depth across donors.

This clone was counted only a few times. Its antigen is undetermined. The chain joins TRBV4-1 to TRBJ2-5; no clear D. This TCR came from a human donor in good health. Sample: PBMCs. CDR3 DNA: TGCGCCAGCAGCCCCCTCCGACTAGAGACCCAGTACTTC. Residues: CASSPLRLETQYF.